This T cell receptor (beta chain) was captured in a study of T cell changes during pregnancy in multiple sclerosis. V gave up 4 bases and J gave up 1 base; unmatched junction bases: 4. CDR1 and CDR2 (germline): SGHRS, YFSETQ. The CDR3 spans 16 residues. Repertoires were generated with immunoSEQ multiplex PCR, while TCRdb's copy carries only in-frame clones and drops some. The table lists roughly 61,000 clones, about 92% of them singletons. The clonotype originates from a female donor in good health, enrolled as a control in a pregnancy study. V usage is TRBV5-1 and J usage is TRBJ2-3; 12 nucleotides match TRBD2. The material was peripheral blood, obtained in the first trimester of pregnancy. The CDR3 bases are TGCGCCAGCAGCCCGCGACTAGCGGGGGGCACAGATACGCAGTATTTT. Its translation is CASSPRLAGGTDTQYF.